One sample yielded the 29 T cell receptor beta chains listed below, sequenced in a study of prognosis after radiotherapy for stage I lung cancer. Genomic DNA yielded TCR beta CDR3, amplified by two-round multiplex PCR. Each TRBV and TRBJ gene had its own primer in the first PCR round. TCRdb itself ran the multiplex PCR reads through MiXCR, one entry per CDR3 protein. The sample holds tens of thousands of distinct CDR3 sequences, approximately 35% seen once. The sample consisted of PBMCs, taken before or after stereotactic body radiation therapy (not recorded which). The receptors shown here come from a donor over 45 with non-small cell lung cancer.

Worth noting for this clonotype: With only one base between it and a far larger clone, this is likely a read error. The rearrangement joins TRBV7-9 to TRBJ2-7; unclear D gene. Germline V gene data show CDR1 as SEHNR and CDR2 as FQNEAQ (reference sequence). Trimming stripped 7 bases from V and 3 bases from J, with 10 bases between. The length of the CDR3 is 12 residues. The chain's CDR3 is CASIFMDYEQYF. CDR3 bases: TGTGCCAGCATCTTTATGGACTACGAGCAGTACTTC.

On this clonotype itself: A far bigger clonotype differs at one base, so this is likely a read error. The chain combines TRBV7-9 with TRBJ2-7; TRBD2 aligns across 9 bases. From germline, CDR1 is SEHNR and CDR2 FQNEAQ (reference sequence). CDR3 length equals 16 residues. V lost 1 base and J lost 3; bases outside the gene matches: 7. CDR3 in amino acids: CASSLESSGTHYEQYF. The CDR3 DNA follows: TGTGCCAGCAGCTTAGAGTCTAGCGGGACTCACTACGAGCAGTACTTC.

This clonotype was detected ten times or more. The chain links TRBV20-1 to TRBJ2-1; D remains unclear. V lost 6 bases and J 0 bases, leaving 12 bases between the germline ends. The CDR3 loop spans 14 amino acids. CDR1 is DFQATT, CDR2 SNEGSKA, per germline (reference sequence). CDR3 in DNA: TGCAGTGCCCCCCGTGTGAGCTCCTACAATGAGCAGTTCTTC. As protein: CSAPRVSSYNEQFF.

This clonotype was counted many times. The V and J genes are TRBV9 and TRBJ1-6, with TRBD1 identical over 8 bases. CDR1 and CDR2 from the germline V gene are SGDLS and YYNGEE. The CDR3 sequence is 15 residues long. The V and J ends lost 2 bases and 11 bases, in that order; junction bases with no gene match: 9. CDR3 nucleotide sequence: TGTGCCAGCAGCGTTGGACAGGGTGGTGGTGCACCCCTCCACTTT. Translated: CASSVGQGGGAPLHF.

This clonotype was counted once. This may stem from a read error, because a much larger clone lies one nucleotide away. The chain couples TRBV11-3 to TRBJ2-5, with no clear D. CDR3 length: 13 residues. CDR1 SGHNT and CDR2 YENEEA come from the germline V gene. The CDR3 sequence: CASSPGPKESQYF. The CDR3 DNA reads TGTGCCAGCAGCCCTGGGCCCAAGGAGAGCCAGTACTTC.

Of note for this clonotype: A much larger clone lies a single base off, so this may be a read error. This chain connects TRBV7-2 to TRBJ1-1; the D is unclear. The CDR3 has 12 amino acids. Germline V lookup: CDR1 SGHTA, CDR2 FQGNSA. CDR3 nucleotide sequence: TGTGCCAGCAGTCACTGGACTGGAGAAGATTTCTTT. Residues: CASSHWTGEDFF. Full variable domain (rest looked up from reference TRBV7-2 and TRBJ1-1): GAGVSQSPSNKVTEKGKDVELRCDPISGHTALYWYRQSLGQGLEFLIYFQGNSAPDKSGLPSDRFSAERTGGSVSTLTIQRTQQEDSAVYLCASSHWTGEDFFGQGTRLTVV.

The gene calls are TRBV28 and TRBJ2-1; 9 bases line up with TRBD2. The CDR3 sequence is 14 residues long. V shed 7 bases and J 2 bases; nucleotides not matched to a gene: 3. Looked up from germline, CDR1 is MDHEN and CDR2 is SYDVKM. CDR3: CASNIAGAYNEQFF. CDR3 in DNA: TGTGCCAGCAACATAGCGGGGGCCTACAATGAGCAGTTCTTC.

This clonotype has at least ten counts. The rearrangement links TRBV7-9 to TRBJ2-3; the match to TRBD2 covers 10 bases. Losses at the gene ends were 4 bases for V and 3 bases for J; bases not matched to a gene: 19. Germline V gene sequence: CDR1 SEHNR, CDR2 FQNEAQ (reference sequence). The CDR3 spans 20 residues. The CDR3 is CASSSGPGQASGRPTDTQYF. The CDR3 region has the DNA TGTGCCAGCAGCTCAGGTCCGGGACAGGCTAGCGGGAGACCGACAGATACGCAGTATTTT.

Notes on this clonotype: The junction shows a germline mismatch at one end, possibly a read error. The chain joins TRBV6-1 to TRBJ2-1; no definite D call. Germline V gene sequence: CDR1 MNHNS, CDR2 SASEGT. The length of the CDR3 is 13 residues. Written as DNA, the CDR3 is TGTGCCAGAAGTGAGCGACCCCAAAATGAGCAGTTCTTC. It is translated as CARSERPQNEQFF.

CDR3 protein: CATSRDLRLGGTQYF. Written as DNA, the CDR3 is TGTGCCACCAGCAGAGATCTCCGATTGGGAGGGACCCAGTACTTC. V gene TRBV15 combines with J gene TRBJ2-5; a weak D match, TRBD2 (6 bases). The germline V gene encodes CDR1 LNHNV and CDR2 YYDKDF (reference sequence). Trimming removed 0 bases from V and 7 bases from J, with 15 bases in between. CDR3 size: 15 residues. Looking up the rest from reference TRBV15 and TRBJ2-5 gives the full variable domain: DAMVIQNPRYQVTQFGKPVTLSCSQTLNHNVMYWYQQKSSQAPKLLFHYYDKDFNNEADTPDNFQSRRPNTSFCFLDIRSPGLGDTAMYLCATSRDLRLGGTQYFGPGTRLLVL.

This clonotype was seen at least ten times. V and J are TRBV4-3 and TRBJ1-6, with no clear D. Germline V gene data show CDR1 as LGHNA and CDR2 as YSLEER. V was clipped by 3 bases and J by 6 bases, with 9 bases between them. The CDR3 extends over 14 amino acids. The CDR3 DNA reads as TGCGCCAGCAGCCACACGGGTTCTAATTCACCCCTCCACTTT. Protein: CASSHTGSNSPLHF.

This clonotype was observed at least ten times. The CDR3 nucleotides are TGTGCCACCAACTCGGGGGGGGCCCGGGGTACCGGGGAGCTGTTTTTT. Residues: CATNSGGARGTGELFF. This chain uses TRBV5-4 with TRBJ2-2, with TRBD2 matching 8 bases. V lost 9 bases and J lost 5; bases outside the gene matches: 15. The CDR3 is made up of 16 amino acids. Germline V CDR1 and CDR2: SGHNT, YYREEE (reference sequence).

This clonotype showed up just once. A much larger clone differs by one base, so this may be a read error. CDR3 coding DNA: TGCAGCGTTGAATCACAGCGGGGGGCCTACGAGCAGTACTTC. Translated: CSVESQRGAYEQYF. V is TRBV29-1 and J is TRBJ2-7; 9 bases line up with TRBD2. Trimming removed 2 bases from V and 2 bases from J; junction bases left unmatched: 4. This CDR3 region has 14 residues. Germline V gene lookup returns CDR1 SQVTM and CDR2 ANQGSEA.

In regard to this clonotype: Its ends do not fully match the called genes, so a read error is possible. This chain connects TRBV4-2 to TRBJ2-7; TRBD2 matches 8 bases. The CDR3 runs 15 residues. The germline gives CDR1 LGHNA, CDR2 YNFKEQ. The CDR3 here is CASIQRSGGPYEQYF. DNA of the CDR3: TGTGCCAGCATCCAACGCTCGGGGGGGCCCTACGAGCAGTACTTC.

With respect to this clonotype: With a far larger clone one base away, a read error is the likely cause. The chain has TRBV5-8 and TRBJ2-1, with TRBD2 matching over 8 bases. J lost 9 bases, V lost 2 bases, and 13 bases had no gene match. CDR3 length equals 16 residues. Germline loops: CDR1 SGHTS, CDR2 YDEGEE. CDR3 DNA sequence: TGTGCCAGCAGCTTAGGGGCTAGCGGGCCCACGTGTGAGCAGTTCTTC. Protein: CASSLGASGPTCEQFF.

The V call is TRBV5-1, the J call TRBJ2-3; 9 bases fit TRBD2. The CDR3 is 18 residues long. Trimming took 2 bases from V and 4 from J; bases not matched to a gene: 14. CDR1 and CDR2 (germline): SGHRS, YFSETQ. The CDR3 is CASSLGLGLAGVPDTQYF. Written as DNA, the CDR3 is TGCGCCAGCAGCTTAGGTCTGGGACTAGCTGGAGTCCCAGATACGCAGTATTTT.

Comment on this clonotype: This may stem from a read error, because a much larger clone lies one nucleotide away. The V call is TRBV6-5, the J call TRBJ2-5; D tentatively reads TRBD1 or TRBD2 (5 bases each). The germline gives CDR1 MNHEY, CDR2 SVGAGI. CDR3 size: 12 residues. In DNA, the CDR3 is TGTGACAGCAGTTATATAAGGGACACCCAGTACTTC. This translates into CDSSYIRDTQYF.

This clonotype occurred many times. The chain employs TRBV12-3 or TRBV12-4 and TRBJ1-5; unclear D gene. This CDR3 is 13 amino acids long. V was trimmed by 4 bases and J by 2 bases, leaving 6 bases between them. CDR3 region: CASSSYRNQPQHF. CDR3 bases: TGTGCCAGCAGTTCTTACCGCAATCAGCCCCAGCATTTT.

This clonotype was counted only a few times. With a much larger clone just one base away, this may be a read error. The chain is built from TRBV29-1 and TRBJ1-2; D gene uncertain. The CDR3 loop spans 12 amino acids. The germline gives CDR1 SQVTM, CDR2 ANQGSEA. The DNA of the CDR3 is TGCAGCGTTGTTGGGGTGAGGGATGGCTACGCCTTC. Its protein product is CSVVGVRDGYAF.

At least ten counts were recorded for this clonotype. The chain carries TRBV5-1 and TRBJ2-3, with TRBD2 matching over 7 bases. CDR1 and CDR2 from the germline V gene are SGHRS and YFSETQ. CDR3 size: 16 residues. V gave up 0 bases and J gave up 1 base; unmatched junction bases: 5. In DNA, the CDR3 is TGCGCCAGCAGCTTGGCACGGAGCGGGGGCACAGATACGCAGTATTTT. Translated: CASSLARSGGTDTQYF.

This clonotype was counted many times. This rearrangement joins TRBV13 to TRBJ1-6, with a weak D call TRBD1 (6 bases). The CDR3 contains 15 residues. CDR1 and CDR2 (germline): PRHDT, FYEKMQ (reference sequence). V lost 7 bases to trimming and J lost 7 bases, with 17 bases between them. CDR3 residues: CASKEGGFGNSPLHF. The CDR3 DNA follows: TGTGCCAGCAAGGAGGGGGGGTTCGGCAATTCACCCCTCCACTTT.

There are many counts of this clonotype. CDR3 DNA: TGTGCCAGCAGCCAGGGGCCGATTCTCTCTGGAAACACCATATATTTT. Amino acids: CASSQGPILSGNTIYF. The V call is TRBV12-3 or TRBV12-4, the J call TRBJ1-3, with D possibly matching TRBD1 (6 bases). V was trimmed by 6 bases and J by 0 bases, leaving 15 bases between them. The CDR3 has 16 residues.

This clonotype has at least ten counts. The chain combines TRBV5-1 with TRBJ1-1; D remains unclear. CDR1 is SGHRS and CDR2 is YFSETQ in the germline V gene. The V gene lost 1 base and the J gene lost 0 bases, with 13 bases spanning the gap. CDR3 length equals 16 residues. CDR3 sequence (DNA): TGCGCCAGCAGCTTGTCCGGATCGGCAATGAACACTGAAGCTTTCTTT. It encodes CASSLSGSAMNTEAFF.

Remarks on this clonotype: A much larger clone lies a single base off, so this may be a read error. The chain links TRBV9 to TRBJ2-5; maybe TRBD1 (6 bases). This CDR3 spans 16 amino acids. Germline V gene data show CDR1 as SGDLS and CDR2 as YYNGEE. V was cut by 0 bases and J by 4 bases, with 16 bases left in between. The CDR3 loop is CASSVAKGQPRETQYF. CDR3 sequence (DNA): TGTGCCAGCAGCGTAGCTAAGGGACAACCCAGAGAGACCCAGTACTTC.

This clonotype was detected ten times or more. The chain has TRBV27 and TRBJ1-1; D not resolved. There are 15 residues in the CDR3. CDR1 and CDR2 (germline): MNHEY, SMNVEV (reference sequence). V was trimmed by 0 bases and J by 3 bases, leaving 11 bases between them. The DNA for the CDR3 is TGTGCCAGCAGTTTATCAATGGGGTCGGACACTGAAGCTTTCTTT. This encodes CASSLSMGSDTEAFF.

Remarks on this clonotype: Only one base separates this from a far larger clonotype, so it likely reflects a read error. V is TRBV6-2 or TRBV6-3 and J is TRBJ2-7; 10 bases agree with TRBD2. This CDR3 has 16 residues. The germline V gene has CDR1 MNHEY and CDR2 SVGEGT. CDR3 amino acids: CASIYYASGSFDEQYF. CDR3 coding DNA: TGTGCCAGCATTTACTACGCTAGCGGGAGCTTTGACGAGCAGTACTTC.

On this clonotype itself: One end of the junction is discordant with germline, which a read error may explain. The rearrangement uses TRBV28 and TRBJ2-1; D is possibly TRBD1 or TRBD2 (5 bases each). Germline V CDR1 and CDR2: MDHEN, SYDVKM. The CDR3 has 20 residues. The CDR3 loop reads CAISYSPGRGALGTGNEQFF. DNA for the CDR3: TGTGCCATCAGTTACTCCCCGGGACGTGGTGCGTTAGGTACGGGAAATGAGCAGTTCTTC.

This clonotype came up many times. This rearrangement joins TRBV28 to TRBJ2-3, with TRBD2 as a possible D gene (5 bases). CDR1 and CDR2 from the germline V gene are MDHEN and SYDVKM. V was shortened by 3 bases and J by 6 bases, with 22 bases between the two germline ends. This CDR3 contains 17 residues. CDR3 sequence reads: CASSFLAPVGSQDTQYF. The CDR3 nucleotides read TGTGCCAGCAGTTTCCTAGCTCCGGTCGGATCGCAGGATACGCAGTATTTT.

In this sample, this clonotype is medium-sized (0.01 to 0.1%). Here the CDR3 reads CSASIPGIDSNQPQHF. In nucleotides, the CDR3 is TGCAGTGCTTCAATCCCAGGAATCGATAGCAATCAGCCCCAGCATTTT. The chain joins TRBV20-1 to TRBJ1-5, with no clear D. The germline CDR1 and CDR2 sequences are DFQATT and SNEGSKA (reference sequence). The CDR3 sequence is 16 residues long. Trimming shortened V by 5 bases and J by 0 bases, and 17 bases separated the two germline ends.